This T cell receptor (beta chain) was sequenced during a study of T cells expressing NK-cell markers. Study-level points and caveats: It was still unclear whether expanded NKG2C+ T cell clones were HCMV specific.

With the 5' RACE reads reprocessed, TCRdb shows one record per CDR3 protein and no DNA. In total, the table holds roughly 160,000 distinct CDR3 sequences. As concerns this clonotype: Its target is unknown.

The CDR3 is 14 amino acids. CDR1 MNHNS and CDR2 SASEGT come from the germline V gene. The chain carries TRBV6-1 and TRBJ2-7; the D call from TCRdb, TRBD1, cannot be confirmed without DNA. This receptor was identified in a man aged 18 to 69 in good health. Sequenced input: blood T cells: a sorted CD56 or NKG2C T cell subset, CD4+ or CD8+ T cells, or bulk PBMC T cells (not recorded which). CDR3: CASSEEAGRGEQYF.